This is a list of T cell receptor beta chains from one sample in a study of blood T cell repertoires in COVID-19. Using immunoSEQ multiplex PCR, the repertoire was profiled, and TCRdb retains in-frame clones only, with some absent. The table lists fewer than 350,000 clones, around 86% of them singletons. Sequenced sample: peripheral blood. Source of these receptors: a middle-aged man with active or convalescent COVID-19. CDR3s include the opening cysteine and the closing phenylalanine or tryptophan. The order of the fields is V gene, J gene, CDR3 protein.

TRBV9	TRBJ2-7	CASSAAYEQYF
TRBV24-1	TRBJ2-5	CATSDKRGSQETQYF
TRBV18	TRBJ1-1	CASSPRTVLSTEAFF
TRBV11-2	TRBJ2-1	CASSLGTSGRGSYNEQFF
TRBV5-3	TRBJ1-2	CARSLAWGDEDGYTF
TRBV11-3	TRBJ2-7	CASSLLGLVEQYF
TRBV18	TRBJ1-4	CASSPAPGDNKKLFF
TRBV15	TRBJ2-2	CATAVGVAGRELFF
TRBV6-1	TRBJ2-2	CASSFGENTGELFF
TRBV6-5	TRBJ1-4	CASSYSTGGNEKLFF
TRBV19	TRBJ1-5	CASTPPGVSNQPQHF
TRBV24-1	TRBJ2-1	CATSDWTGGEEQFF
TRBV4-2	TRBJ2-6	CASSQPTSSGANVLTF
TRBV19	TRBJ2-7	CASSLTVSYEQYF
TRBV28	TRBJ2-2	CASSLSQGPGELFF
TRBV3-1/TRBV3-2	TRBJ2-3	CASSPRQGSTDTQYF
TRBV28	TRBJ1-1	CASSYSLGGTEAFF
TRBV10-2	TRBJ1-5	CASRDSQYQPQHF
TRBV12-3/TRBV12-4	TRBJ1-3	CASSRTGANTIYF
TRBV6-5	TRBJ2-2	CASRKLAGGGELFF
TRBV5-5	TRBJ1-2	CASSLRDTGYGYTF
TRBV28	TRBJ2-6	CAIKGVLLSSGANVLTF
TRBV4-2	TRBJ2-7	CASSQGASGAPMYF
TRBV30	TRBJ2-1	CAWRPRQGDNEQFF
TRBV19	TRBJ1-1	CASTVSNTEAFF
TRBV7-9	TRBJ1-4	CASSQRSTPTNEKLFF
TRBV6-4	TRBJ2-3	CASSAGDTQYF
TRBV11-3	TRBJ2-7	CASSLRDSPYEQYF
TRBV25-1	TRBJ1-6	CASSDGVQPGGSPLHF
TRBV29-1	TRBJ1-1	CSVVTGGNTEAFF
TRBV30	TRBJ2-5	CAWSTTSQTQYF
TRBV4-1	TRBJ1-1	CASSQVDRELEAFF
TRBV29-1	TRBJ1-2	CSVGQTANYGYTF
TRBV5-1	TRBJ1-2	CASSLEQGPLEGYTF
TRBV5-1	TRBJ2-1	CASSPGQEYNEQFF
TRBV11-2	TRBJ2-3	CARLRPTFSGRASTDTQYF
TRBV2	TRBJ1-6	CASTRQNSPLHF
TRBV9	TRBJ1-3	CASGGVSGNTIYF
TRBV27	TRBJ2-2	CASSLGGLDHTGELFF
TRBV14	TRBJ2-7	CASSQLGGTSGSPYEQYF
TRBV11-3	TRBJ2-5	CASSTGERQETQYF
TRBV19	TRBJ2-1	CASSTQSGSLYNEQFF
TRBV2	TRBJ1-5	CASKGARNQPQHF
TRBV18	TRBJ1-3	CASSPSESSGNTIYF
TRBV5-6	TRBJ1-4	CASSLPGVNEKLFF
TRBV3-1/TRBV3-2	TRBJ1-4	CASSPTGQGAWKEEKLFF
TRBV5-6	TRBJ1-5	CASSFGRGNQPQHF
TRBV5-1	TRBJ2-1	CASSQSSGRAGNEQFF